This T cell receptor beta chain was recovered during a study of T cells after yellow fever vaccination. The study's findings and limits: It was the secondary response that reached its peak faster, day 5 versus 15, but it was weaker. Overlap between CD4 and CD8 compartments was detected for a small share of clonotypes. Bulk-population clonotypes that are abundant could appear as contaminants in FACS-sorted repertoires.

A process of 5'RACE template switching, which added a universal primer site and UMIs, was used to make TCR cDNA. TCRdb redid the calling of the 5' RACE reads with MiXCR, one entry per CDR3 protein. The top ten clones hold around 3.3% of a sample with about 300,000 distinct CDR3 sequences, 7.5% to 9% of them seen once. On this clonotype itself: What it binds is not known.

CDR1 MGHDK and CDR2 SYGVNS come from the germline V gene. V lost 4 bases and J lost 7; bases outside the gene matches: 9. The CDR3 loop spans 15 amino acids. The genes are TRBV25-1 and TRBJ2-1, with 8 bases fitting TRBD1. The starting material was CD4+ T cells sorted from PBMCs, obtained 5 days after the yellow fever booster vaccination. The clonotype originates from a man aged 18 to 35 who received the YFV17D yellow fever vaccine. The CDR3 DNA reads TGTGCCAGCAGTGCCCCAGGGGGCAGATTGAATGAGCAGTTCTTC. It specifies CASSAPGGRLNEQFF.